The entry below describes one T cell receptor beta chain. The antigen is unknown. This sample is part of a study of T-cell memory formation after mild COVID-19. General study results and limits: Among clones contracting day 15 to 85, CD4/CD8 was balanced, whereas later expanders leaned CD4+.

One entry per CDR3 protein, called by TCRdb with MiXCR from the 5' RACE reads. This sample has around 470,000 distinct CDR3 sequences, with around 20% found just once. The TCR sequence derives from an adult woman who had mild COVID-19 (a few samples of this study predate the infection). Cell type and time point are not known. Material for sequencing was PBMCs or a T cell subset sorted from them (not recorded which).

The CDR3, as DNA: TGTGCCACCAGTGACCACAGGGAGCTCGAGCAGTACTTC. It is translated as CATSDHRELEQYF. The J gene is TRBJ2-7, the V gene TRBV24-1; possible D gene TRBD1, 6 bases. CDR1 and CDR2 from the germline V gene are KGHDR and SFDVKD. Trimming stripped 4 bases from V and 6 bases from J, with 12 bases between. The CDR3 is 13 amino acids.